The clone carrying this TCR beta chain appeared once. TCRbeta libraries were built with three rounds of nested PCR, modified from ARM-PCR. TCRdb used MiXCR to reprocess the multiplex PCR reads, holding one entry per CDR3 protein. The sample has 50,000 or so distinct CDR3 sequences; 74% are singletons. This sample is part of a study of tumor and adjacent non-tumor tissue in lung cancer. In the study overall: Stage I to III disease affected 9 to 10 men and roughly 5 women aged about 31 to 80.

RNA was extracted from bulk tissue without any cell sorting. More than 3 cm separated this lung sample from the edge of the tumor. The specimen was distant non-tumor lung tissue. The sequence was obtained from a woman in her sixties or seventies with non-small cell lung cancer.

CDR3 region: CASNPVGEEQYF. The CDR3 DNA sequence: TGTGCCAGCAACCCCGTCGGTGAGGAGCAGTACTTC. This rearrangement joins TRBV6-1 to TRBJ2-7; D is uncertain. Germline CDR1 and CDR2: MNHNS and SASEGT. This CDR3 spans 12 amino acids. The V end was cut by 7 bases, the J end by 7 bases, with 14 bases between.